A single sample gave rise to the 10 T cell receptor beta chains below, sequenced in a study of a mutant IDH1 vaccine in newly diagnosed glioma. No antigen has been identified for these receptors. Generated by immunoSEQ multiplex PCR, the TCRdb table keeps only in-frame clones and is missing some. The sample carries roughly 30,000 clones, about four fifths recorded once. As for time point: week 5, during vaccination. Topical imiquimod accompanied each vaccine dose, which consisted of 300 ug of mutant IDH1 20-mer peptide. Sequenced material: PBMCs, taken from a glioma patient whose treatment included an IDH1 peptide vaccine. These TCRs come from a man aged 30 to 39 with glioma.

The genes are TRBV7-9 and TRBJ1-2; D call uncertain. Germline lookup yields CDR1 SEHNR and CDR2 FQNEAQ (reference sequence). The CDR3 runs to 16 residues. V lost 1 base and J lost 3, with 15 bases in between. In nucleotides, the CDR3 is TGTGCCAGCAGCTTAGGTTACGGGGAGTGGGACTATGGCTACACCTTC. Translation gives CASSLGYGEWDYGYTF.

This chain joins TRBV23-1 and TRBJ1-2; TRBD1 is a possible D gene (6 bases). TRBV23-1 is placed among ORFs of uncertain function. V was pared by 1 base and J by 4 bases, with 19 bases between. The CDR3 runs 17 residues. In nucleotides, the CDR3 is TGCGCCAGCAGTCAATACCCCGGATTCACCAGGGGCTATGGCTACACCTTC. It encodes CASSQYPGFTRGYGYTF.

The V gene is TRBV30, the J gene TRBJ2-7; D unresolved. The germline gives CDR1 GTSNPN, CDR2 SVGIG (reference sequence). CDR3 length equals 13 residues. Trimming took 4 bases from V and 4 from J, leaving 14 bases between them. The CDR3 sequence is CAWTSTPGYEQYF. The CDR3 DNA reads as TGTGCCTGGACGTCGACCCCTGGTTACGAGCAGTACTTC.

The chain uses TRBV5-5 and TRBJ1-6; no firm D call. Germline V CDR1 and CDR2: SGHKS, YYEKEE (reference sequence). V was cut by 0 bases and J by 10 bases, with 8 bases left in between. The CDR3 sequence is 13 residues long. CDR3 nucleotide sequence: TGTGCCAGCAGCTTGGTGGTAGGGTCACCCCTCCACTTT. Translated: CASSLVVGSPLHF.

This clone was detected once. The chain has TRBV5-6 and TRBJ2-7; D remains unclear. The germline V and J ends were trimmed by 4 bases and 0 bases, with 8 bases remaining between them. Germline V gene data show CDR1 as SGHDT and CDR2 as YYEEEE. The CDR3 extends over 13 amino acids. For the CDR3, the DNA is TGTGCCAGCAGCCCGGGCTTCTCCTACGAGCAGTACTTC. Translated, it gives CASSPGFSYEQYF.

This clone was counted only a few times. V is TRBV5-1 and J is TRBJ1-1; tentative D call: TRBD1 (5 bases). The CDR3 has 15 amino acids. Per the germline V gene, CDR1 is SGHRS and CDR2 is YFSETQ. Trimming took 4 bases from V and 0 from J, leaving 13 bases between them. The CDR3 region is CASSREGDMNTEAFF. The DNA of the CDR3 is TGCGCCAGCAGCCGAGAAGGGGATATGAACACTGAAGCTTTCTTT.

This clone came up a few times. The V gene is TRBV21-1, the J gene TRBJ2-7; TRBD1, the table's D call, lacks a check against the DNA. TRBV21-1 is noted as a pseudogene. The CDR3 length is 16 residues. The CDR3 protein is CASSKGSGGRFDEQYF. For the CDR3, the DNA is TGTGCCAGCAGCAAAGGCTCAGGGGGCCGATTCGACGAGCAGTACTTC.

This chain links TRBV2 with TRBJ1-5, with 8 nucleotides matching TRBD1. V shed 6 bases, J shed 5 bases, and the junction held 3 bases outside the gene matches. CDR3 length: 13 residues. CDR1 is SNHLY and CDR2 is FYNNEI in the germline V gene. The CDR3 sequence: CASRKDRDQPQHF. The CDR3 region has the DNA TGTGCCAGCAGAAAGGACAGGGATCAGCCCCAGCATTTT.

The rearrangement links TRBV18 to TRBJ1-5; 9 bases agree with TRBD1. The V and J ends lost 3 bases and 9 bases, in that order; junction bases with no gene match: 3. The CDR3 has 13 residues. Germline assignment: CDR1 KGHSH and CDR2 LQKENI. CDR3 protein: CASSPGQGMPQHF. CDR3 bases: TGTGCCAGCTCACCGGGACAGGGCATGCCCCAGCATTTT.

The rearrangement links TRBV10-3 to TRBJ1-1, with no clear D. The CDR3 totals 12 residues. The germline CDR1 and CDR2 sequences are ENHRY and SYGVKD. V was trimmed by 7 bases and J by 1 base, leaving 7 bases between them. This chain's CDR3 is CAIKKENTEAFF. Written as DNA, the CDR3 is TGTGCCATCAAGAAGGAGAACACTGAAGCTTTCTTT.